This T cell receptor beta chain stems from a study of blood T cells in healthy people across ages (dated by TCRdb to between 2014 and 2017). About the full investigation: In model experiments, roughly one uniquely barcoded TCR beta cDNA molecule per two T cells was captured by template switching. To track age-related changes in TCR beta repertoire diversity, the study relied on deep sequencing normalized with unique cDNA molecular identifiers. Donors were grouped into four age groups: young (average roughly 16 years), middle-aged (less than 40), aged (around 56) and long-lived (around 80). To avoid experimental bias, donors of different ages were distributed randomly across sequencing lanes. Using the same blood draw, the study looked at two additional independent replicas of 1 million unique cDNA reads for two donors, one aged 18 to 29 and the other aged 80 or older.

Spanning cysteine to phenylalanine, the CDR3 consists of 11 amino acids. The sequence is cut down to CDR3 DNA, 33 bases in frame from base 1. CDR1 is given as GTSNPN and CDR2 as SVGIG, both from the germline V gene (reference sequence). The full study reports these points: Estimates of total diversity from one million sequenced T cells were regarded as lower bounds and underestimates. Conclusive comparison of naive and antigen-experienced compartments was prevented by the profiling of bulk unsorted PBMCs. Donor CMV infection status was unknown, potentially confounding age-related changes in expanded clonotypes. The long-lived group showed more naive CD4+ T cells, fewer expanded clones and increased TCR diversity than the aged group, suggesting age selection. A strong correlation was found between observed TCR beta diversity and the percentage of naive T cells measured by flow cytometry. As age increased, observed TCR beta diversity per million T cells dropped in a roughly linear way, and a significant reduction was already evident by age 40.

A remark on this clonotype: The antigen it recognizes is unknown. Base qualities are not provided; no much larger clone lies one nucleotide away.

Library construction relied on 5' RACE. The sequencer was an Illumina HiSeq 2500. A second 7 to 11 cycle PCR used a sample-barcoded 5' primer and a J-beta primer mix. A template-switch 5' adaptor carrying 12 random nucleotides introduced a unique molecular identifier onto each TCR beta cDNA molecule. At least 2.5 million CDR3-containing paired-end reads were obtained from each sample. All of the RNA was converted into first-strand cDNA using the Mint cDNA synthesis kit, with a TRBC-specific oligonucleotide serving as the primer. All cDNA was treated with uracil-DNA glycosylase and then went through a first 18-cycle PCR with the universal primers M1SS and BC2_uni_R. The published analysis was carried out like this. For normalization, 1 million high-quality reads, each with a distinct molecular identifier, were randomly selected from each sample. Reads sharing molecular identifiers were discarded rather than binned into consensus sequences. MiTCR, set to a Q25 quality threshold and the strictest error-elimination algorithm, was used for CDR3 identification, clonotype clustering and error correction. A nonparametric unseen species model using Euler transformation provided a lower-bound estimate of total TCR beta diversity. TCRdb's own reprocessing of the public reads used fastp at Q25 and MiXCR and kept productive beta chains. A single entry per CDR3 protein holds the most common genes and DNA from its merged rows. TCRdb's processing, not the authors', yielded these V and J calls. The sample profile shows about 1,500,000 distinct CDR3 sequences; 42% of them were found once. Roughly 7.9% of the sample is taken by the ten largest.

Donors were a few dozen systemically healthy Caucasian individuals from Russia aged 6 to 90 years. Each donor gave 8 to 10 milliliters of peripheral blood, collected into EDTA-treated Vacutainer tubes. Ficoll-Paque density-gradient centrifugation was used to isolate PBMCs, with at least 6 million per sample. Total RNA was extracted from PBMCs with Trizol reagent, with at least 6 micrograms obtained per sample. The percentages of naive CD45RAhigh/CD27high T cells were determined by flow cytometry on a PBMC aliquot from every donor. This TCR came from a woman under 30 in good health. Sequenced: blood. Rearrangement joined TRBV30 to TRBJ2-1, with no confidently assigned D gene. The end of the DNA fits TRBJ2-7 better, so the J call may be wrong. The DNA reads TGTGCCTGGAGTACAAACAATGAGCAGTACTTC. Translated, this gives CAWSTNNEQYF.